This T cell receptor (beta chain) was recovered during a study of identifying expanded T cells in peripheral blood. Study-wide results and limits: Roughly 1.2 clones differed between technical replicates, versus approximately 16 and 19 over time.

The germline CDR1 and CDR2 sequences are MNHEY and SVGAGI. J was trimmed by 4 bases and V by 4 bases; bases with no gene match: 8. The CDR3 runs to 15 residues. No infections or other immune events were documented during collection. Points on this clone: Antigen: not known.

The method was immunoSEQ multiplex PCR; TCRdb's version includes in-frame clones alone and lacks a portion of them. The sample lists 120,000 or so clones, around four fifths occurring once. V and J are TRBV6-5 and TRBJ2-5, with 8 bases lining up with TRBD2. This sequence was found in a person between 18 and 69 years old in good health. Source material: blood. The CDR3 sequence is CASSSPQRGRETQYF. CDR3 sequence (DNA): TGTGCCAGCAGTTCTCCTCAGCGGGGGAGAGAGACCCAGTACTTC.